This entry lists 5 T cell receptor beta chains sequenced from one sample in a study of shared clonotypes between healthy human individuals. Sequencing was performed with immunoSEQ multiplex PCR; in TCRdb, only in-frame clones are kept and a portion is missing. The sample shows over a million clones, approximately 98.5% of them seen only once. Material: naive CD4+ T cells sorted from blood. Subset specified: CD45RA+ positively selected. Every receptor here comes from a man aged 25 to 40 in good health.

This chain connects TRBV27 to TRBJ2-5, with TRBD2 as a possible D gene (7 bases). Trimming pared 3 bases from V and 5 bases from J, leaving 13 bases between. The CDR3 covers 14 residues. Germline CDR1 reads MNHEY; CDR2 reads SMNVEV (reference sequence). The CDR3 nucleotides are TGTGCCAGCAGTTTCCGGGGGGCTTGGGAGACCCAGTACTTC. It yields the protein CASSFRGAWETQYF.

This clone appeared a single time. Other nucleotide sequences in the sample specify the same CDR3. The V and J genes are TRBV30 and TRBJ2-3; tentative D call: TRBD1 (5 bases). Germline V CDR1 and CDR2: GTSNPN, SVGIG (reference sequence). The V and J ends lost 5 bases and 4 bases respectively, with 7 bases between them. This CDR3 is built from 11 residues. CDR3 sequence (DNA): TGTGCCTGGGGCAGGGCAGATACGCAGTATTTT. This gives the protein CAWGRADTQYF.

This rearrangement joins TRBV18 to TRBJ2-7; 14 bases map to TRBD2. The J segment lost 5 bases and the V segment lost 2 bases, leaving 5 bases of the junction unmatched. The CDR3 consists of 16 residues. Germline loops: CDR1 KGHSH, CDR2 LQKENI. The DNA for the CDR3 is TGTGCCAGCTCACCATGGGGGACTAGCGGGAGTCACGAGCAGTACTTC. As protein: CASSPWGTSGSHEQYF.

The genes are TRBV10-1 and TRBJ1-1, with D perhaps matching TRBD1 (6 bases). V lost 6 bases to trimming and J lost 7 bases, with 15 bases between them. The CDR3 extends over 13 amino acids. Germline V gene sequence: CDR1 WNHNN, CDR2 SYGVQD (reference sequence). The chain's CDR3 is CASSRGQTNEAFF. The CDR3 DNA reads TGCGCCAGCAGCCGCGGACAGACCAATGAAGCTTTCTTT.

The rearrangement links TRBV28 to TRBJ1-5; D unresolved. CDR3 length: 14 residues. CDR1 and CDR2 (germline): MDHEN, SYDVKM. V was shortened by 9 bases and J by 5 bases, with 17 bases between the two germline ends. CDR3 sequence (DNA): TGTGCCAGTGGCGAGGCAGACTCAGATCAGCCCCAGCATTTT. Translating gives CASGEADSDQPQHF.